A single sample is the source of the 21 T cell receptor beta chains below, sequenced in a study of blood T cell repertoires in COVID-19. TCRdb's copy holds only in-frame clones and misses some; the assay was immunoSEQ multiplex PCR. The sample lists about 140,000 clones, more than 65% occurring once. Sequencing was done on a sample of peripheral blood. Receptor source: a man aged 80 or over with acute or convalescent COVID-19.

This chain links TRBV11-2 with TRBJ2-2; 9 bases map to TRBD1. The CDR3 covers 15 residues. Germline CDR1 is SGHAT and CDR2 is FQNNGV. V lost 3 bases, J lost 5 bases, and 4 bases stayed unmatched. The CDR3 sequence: CASSFWGQGTGELFF. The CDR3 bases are TGTGCCAGCAGCTTTTGGGGACAGGGTACCGGGGAGCTGTTTTTT.

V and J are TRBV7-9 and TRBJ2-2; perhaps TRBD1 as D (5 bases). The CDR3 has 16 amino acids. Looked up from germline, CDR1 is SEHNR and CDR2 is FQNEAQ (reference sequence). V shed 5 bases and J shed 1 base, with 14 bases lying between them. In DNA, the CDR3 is TGTGCCAGCAGCCCCCCCGAAAGGGGGAACACCGGGGAGCTGTTTTTT. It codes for CASSPPERGNTGELFF.

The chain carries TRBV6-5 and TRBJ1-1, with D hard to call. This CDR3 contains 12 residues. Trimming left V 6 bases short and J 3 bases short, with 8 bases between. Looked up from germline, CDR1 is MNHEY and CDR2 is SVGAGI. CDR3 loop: CASSLRDTEAFF. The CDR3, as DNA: TGTGCCAGCAGCCTCCGGGACACTGAAGCTTTCTTT.

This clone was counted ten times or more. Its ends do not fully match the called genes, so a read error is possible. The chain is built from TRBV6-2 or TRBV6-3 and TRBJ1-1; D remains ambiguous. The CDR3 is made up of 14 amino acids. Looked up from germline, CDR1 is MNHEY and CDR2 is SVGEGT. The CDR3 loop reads CASSSLPGNAEAFF. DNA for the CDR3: TGTGCCAGCAGCTCCCTTCCGGGGAACGCTGAAGCTTTCTTT.

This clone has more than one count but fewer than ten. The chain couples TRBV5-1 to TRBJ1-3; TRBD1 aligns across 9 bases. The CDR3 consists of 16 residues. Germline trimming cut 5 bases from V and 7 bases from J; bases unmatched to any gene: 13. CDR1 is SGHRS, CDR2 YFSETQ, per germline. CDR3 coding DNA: TGCGCCAGCAGAAAAACCCCGGGACAGGGAATCAACACCATATATTTT. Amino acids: CASRKTPGQGINTIYF.

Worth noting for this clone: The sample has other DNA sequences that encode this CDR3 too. The CDR3 DNA follows: TGCGCCAGCAGCCAGGAGGACAGGGGTTACGAGCAGTACTTC. The encoded protein is CASSQEDRGYEQYF. The chain is built from TRBV4-3 and TRBJ2-7; 9 nucleotides agree with TRBD1. The V segment lost 3 bases and the J segment 4 bases; nucleotides outside the gene matches: 4. The CDR3 spans 14 residues. Germline-derived CDR1 and CDR2 are LGHNA and YSLEER.

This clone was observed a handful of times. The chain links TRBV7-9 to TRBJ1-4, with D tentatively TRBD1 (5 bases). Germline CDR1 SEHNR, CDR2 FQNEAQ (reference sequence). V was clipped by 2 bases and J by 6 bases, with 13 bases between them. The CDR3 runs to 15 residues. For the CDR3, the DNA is TGTGCCAGCAGCTTACGGGGCAGGGAGGATGAAAAACTGTTTTTT. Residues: CASSLRGREDEKLFF.

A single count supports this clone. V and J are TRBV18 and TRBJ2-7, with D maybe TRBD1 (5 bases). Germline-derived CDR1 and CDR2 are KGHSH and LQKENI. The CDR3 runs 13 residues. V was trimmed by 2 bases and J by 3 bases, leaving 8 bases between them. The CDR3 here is CASSPTQGYEQYF. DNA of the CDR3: TGTGCCAGCTCACCAACCCAGGGCTACGAGCAGTACTTC.

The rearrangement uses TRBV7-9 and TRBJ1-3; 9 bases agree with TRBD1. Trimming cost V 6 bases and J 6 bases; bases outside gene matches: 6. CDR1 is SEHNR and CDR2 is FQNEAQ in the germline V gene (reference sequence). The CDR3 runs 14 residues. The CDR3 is CASRPRDRENTIYF. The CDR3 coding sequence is TGTGCCAGCAGGCCCCGGGACAGGGAAAACACCATATATTTT.

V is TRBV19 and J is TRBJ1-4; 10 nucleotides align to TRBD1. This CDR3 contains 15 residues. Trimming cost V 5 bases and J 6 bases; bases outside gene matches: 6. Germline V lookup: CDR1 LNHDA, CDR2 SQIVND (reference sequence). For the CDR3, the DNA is TGTGCCAGTAGTCGGACAGGGGGATCGGATGAAAAACTGTTTTTT. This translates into CASSRTGGSDEKLFF.

CDR3: CATPYGRNTEAFF. In DNA, the CDR3 is TGTGCCACCCCCTACGGGAGGAACACTGAAGCTTTCTTT. The chain carries TRBV15 and TRBJ1-1; D remains unclear. V was pared by 8 bases and J by 1 base, with 11 bases between. Germline values: CDR1 LNHNV, CDR2 YYDKDF (reference sequence). The CDR3 is 13 residues long.

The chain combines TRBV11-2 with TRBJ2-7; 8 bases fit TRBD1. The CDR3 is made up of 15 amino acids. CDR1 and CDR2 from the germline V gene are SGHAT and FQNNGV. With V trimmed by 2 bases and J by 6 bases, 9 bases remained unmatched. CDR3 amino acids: CASSLRGQALSEQYF. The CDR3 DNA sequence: TGTGCCAGCAGCTTAAGGGGACAGGCTCTGAGCGAGCAGTACTTC.

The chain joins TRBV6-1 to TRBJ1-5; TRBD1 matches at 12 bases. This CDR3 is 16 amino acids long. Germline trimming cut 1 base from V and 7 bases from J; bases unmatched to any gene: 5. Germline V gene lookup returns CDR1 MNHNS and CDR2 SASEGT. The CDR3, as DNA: TGTGCCAGCAGTGAAGTAGGGACAGGGGGCGGACAGCCCCAGCATTTT. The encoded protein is CASSEVGTGGGQPQHF.

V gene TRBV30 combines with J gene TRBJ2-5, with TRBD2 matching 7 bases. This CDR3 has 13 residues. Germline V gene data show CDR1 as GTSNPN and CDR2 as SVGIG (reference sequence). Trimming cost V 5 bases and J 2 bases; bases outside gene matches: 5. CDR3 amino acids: CAWAGGLQETQYF. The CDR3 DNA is TGTGCCTGGGCCGGGGGGTTACAAGAGACCCAGTACTTC.

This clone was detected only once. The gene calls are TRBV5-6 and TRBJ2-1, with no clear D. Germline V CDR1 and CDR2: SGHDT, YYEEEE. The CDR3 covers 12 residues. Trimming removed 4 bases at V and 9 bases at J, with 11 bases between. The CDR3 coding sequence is TGTGCCAGCAGCCCATTCAGAACTGAGCAGTTCTTC. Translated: CASSPFRTEQFF.

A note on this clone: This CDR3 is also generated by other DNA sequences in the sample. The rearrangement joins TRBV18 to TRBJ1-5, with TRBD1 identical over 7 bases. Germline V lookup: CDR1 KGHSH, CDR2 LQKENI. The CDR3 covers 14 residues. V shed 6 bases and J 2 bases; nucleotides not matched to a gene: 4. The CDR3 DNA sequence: TGTGCCAGCTCTCCCGGGACAGGCAATCAGCCCCAGCATTTT. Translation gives CASSPGTGNQPQHF. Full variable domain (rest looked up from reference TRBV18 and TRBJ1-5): NAGVMQNPRHLVRRRGQEARLRCSPMKGHSHVYWYRQLPEEGLKFMVYLQKENIIDESGMPKERFSAEFPKEGPSILRIQQVVRGDSAAYFCASSPGTGNQPQHFGDGTRLSIL.

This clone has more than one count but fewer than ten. The CDR3 loop is CASSPGTSGTDTQYF. CDR3 DNA sequence: TGTGCCAGCAGCCCCGGGACTAGCGGCACAGATACGCAGTATTTT. This sequence joins TRBV9 and TRBJ2-3; 10 bases agree with TRBD2. Germline CDR1 reads SGDLS; CDR2 reads YYNGEE. The V segment lost 4 bases and the J segment 1 base; nucleotides outside the gene matches: 3. CDR3 length equals 15 residues. Looking up the rest from reference TRBV9 and TRBJ2-3 gives the full variable domain: DSGVTQTPKHLITATGQRVTLRCSPRSGDLSVYWYQQSLDQGLQFLIQYYNGEERAKGNILERFSAQQFPDLHSELNLSSLELGDSALYFCASSPGTSGTDTQYFGPGTRLTVL.

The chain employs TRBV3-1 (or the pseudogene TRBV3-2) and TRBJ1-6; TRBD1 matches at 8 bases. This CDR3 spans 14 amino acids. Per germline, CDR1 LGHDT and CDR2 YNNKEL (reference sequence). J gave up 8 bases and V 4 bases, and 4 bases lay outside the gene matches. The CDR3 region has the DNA TGTGCCAGCAGCCCCGGACAGGGTTATTCACCCCTCCACTTT. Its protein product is CASSPGQGYSPLHF.

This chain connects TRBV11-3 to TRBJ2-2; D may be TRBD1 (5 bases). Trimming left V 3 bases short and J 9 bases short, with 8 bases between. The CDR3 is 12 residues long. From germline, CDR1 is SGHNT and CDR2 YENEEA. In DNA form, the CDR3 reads TGTGCCAGCAGCTTGCAGGGCCGGGAGCTGTTTTTT. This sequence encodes CASSLQGRELFF.

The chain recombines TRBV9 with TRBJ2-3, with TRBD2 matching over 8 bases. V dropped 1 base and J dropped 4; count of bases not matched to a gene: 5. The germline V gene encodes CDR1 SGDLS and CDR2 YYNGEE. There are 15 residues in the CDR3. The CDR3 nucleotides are TGTGCCAGCAGCGTAACCGGGGGGGGCGCAGATACGCAGTATTTT. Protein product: CASSVTGGGADTQYF. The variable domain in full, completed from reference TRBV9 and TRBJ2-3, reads DSGVTQTPKHLITATGQRVTLRCSPRSGDLSVYWYQQSLDQGLQFLIQYYNGEERAKGNILERFSAQQFPDLHSELNLSSLELGDSALYFCASSVTGGGADTQYFGPGTRLTVL.

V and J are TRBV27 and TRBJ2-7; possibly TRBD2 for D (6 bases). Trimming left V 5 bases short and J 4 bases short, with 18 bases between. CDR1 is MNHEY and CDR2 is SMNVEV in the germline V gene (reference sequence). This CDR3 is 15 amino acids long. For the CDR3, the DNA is TGTGCCAGCAGTCAACGACTAGGCTCGGTGTACGAGCAGTACTTC. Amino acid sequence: CASSQRLGSVYEQYF.